The 9 T cell receptor beta chains below come from one sample, sequenced in a study of T-cell reconstitution after alpha-beta-depleted transplantation in children. Unique molecular identifiers tagged the TCRbeta library. TCRdb redid the calling of the PCR reads with MiXCR, one entry per CDR3 protein. The sample contains around 490,000 distinct CDR3 sequences, roughly 10% of which appear only once. Specimen: PBMCs, mostly from graft donor cells, collected 180 days after TCRalphabeta/CD19-depleted stem cell transplant. The receptors originated from a female patient between 2 and 10 years old who had a stem cell transplant for aplastic anemia, so the T cells may come from the graft donor.

This clonotype showed up just a few times. The rearrangement uses TRBV30 and TRBJ2-7; 14 bases are shared with TRBD2. The CDR3 sequence is 16 residues long. V dropped 4 bases and J dropped 7; count of bases not matched to a gene: 12. In germline, CDR1 is GTSNPN, CDR2 SVGIG (reference sequence). CDR3 bases: TGTGCCTGGAAGCGGCCGGGACTAGCGGGAGTCGGGGAGCAGTACTTC. Translation gives CAWKRPGLAGVGEQYF.

This clonotype was counted many times. The chain joins TRBV21-1 to TRBJ2-1. TRBV21-1 is labeled a pseudogene. This CDR3 is built from 16 residues. DNA for the CDR3: TGTGCCAGCAGCAAAGGGACGACACCGGACTACAATGAGCAGTTCTTC. Its translation: CASSKGTTPDYNEQFF.

This clonotype was detected a few times. The V call is TRBV5-5, the J call TRBJ1-6; perhaps TRBD1 as D (6 bases). Trimming took off 1 base at V and 8 bases at J, with 10 bases between the two ends. The CDR3 is 14 amino acids. The germline gives CDR1 SGHKS, CDR2 YYEKEE (reference sequence). The CDR3 bases are TGTGCCAGCAGCTTGTCCAGGGGAGATTCACCCCTCCACTTT. Amino acids: CASSLSRGDSPLHF.

The chain carries TRBV18 and TRBJ2-1, with 14 bases that match TRBD2. Losses at the gene ends were 6 bases for V and 10 bases for J; bases not matched to a gene: 5. Germline V gene data show CDR1 as KGHSH and CDR2 as LQKENI. This CDR3 is built from 14 residues. As DNA, the CDR3 is TGTGCCAGCTCGGCGGGACTAGCGGGAGACGAGCAGTTCTTC. Translated: CASSAGLAGDEQFF.

The chain combines TRBV4-3 with TRBJ2-3; TRBD2 agrees at 9 bases. The length of the CDR3 is 16 residues. Trimming removed 1 base from V and 2 bases from J; junction bases left unmatched: 4. Germline V gene data show CDR1 as LGHNA and CDR2 as YSLEER. CDR3 DNA sequence: TGCGCCAGCAGCCAAGCGCTAGCGGGGATCACAGATACGCAGTATTTT. Its protein is CASSQALAGITDTQYF.

Only a few counts were recorded for this clonotype. The chain combines TRBV29-1 with TRBJ2-2, with a possible D match to TRBD2 (7 bases). Trimming cost V 6 bases and J 3 bases, with 11 bases left between them. The CDR3 totals 13 residues. Germline CDR1 reads SQVTM; CDR2 reads ANQGSEA. CDR3 loop: CSVRGGDTGELFF. The CDR3 DNA reads as TGCAGCGTCCGAGGGGGGGACACCGGGGAGCTGTTTTTT.

This clonotype was counted between two and nine times. The chain joins TRBV12-3 or TRBV12-4 to TRBJ1-3; 9 bases line up with TRBD1. There are 14 residues in the CDR3. Trimming cost V 6 bases and J 5 bases; bases outside gene matches: 5. The CDR3 spells CASRRDRARNTIYF. CDR3 DNA sequence: TGTGCCAGCAGAAGGGACAGGGCGAGAAACACCATATATTTT.

This clonotype was recorded a few times. CDR3 sequence (DNA): TGTGCCATCTCCAAGGGACAGAGGAACTATGGCTACACCTTC. This codes for CAISKGQRNYGYTF. This sequence joins TRBV10-3 and TRBJ1-2; 7 bases match TRBD1. The CDR3 spans 14 residues. V lost 8 bases and J lost 2; bases outside the gene matches: 8. Germline loops: CDR1 ENHRY, CDR2 SYGVKD.

This rearrangement joins TRBV10-3 to TRBJ2-1, with 11 bases aligning to TRBD1. Trimming took 4 bases from V and 8 from J; bases not matched to a gene: 10. This CDR3 contains 16 residues. Looked up from germline, CDR1 is ENHRY and CDR2 is SYGVKD. The CDR3 spells CAISVIRDRGTHEQFF. Written as DNA, the CDR3 is TGTGCCATCAGTGTCATCCGGGACAGGGGGACCCATGAGCAGTTCTTC.